The 27 T cell receptor beta chains below all came from one sample that was sequenced in a study of tumor-infiltrating lymphocytes in glioblastoma multiforme. TCR beta libraries were built from RNA through three nested multiplex PCR rounds using modified ARM-PCR. TCRdb called the multiplex PCR reads again in MiXCR, with one record for every CDR3 protein. The profile shows 12,000 or so distinct CDR3 sequences, approximately 72% of them singletons. Sequenced sample: brain tumor tissue. The receptors come from a male donor with glioblastoma.

For this clonotype: An end of the junction differs from the germline gene, which may be a read error. The rearrangement links TRBV11-2 to TRBJ2-2; 7 bases fit TRBD2. The CDR3 runs 20 residues. Germline-derived CDR1 and CDR2 are SGHAT and FQNNGV. This chain's CDR3 is CDSTPSFGQELAVNTGELFF. In DNA, the CDR3 is TGTGACAGCACCCCCTCATTTGGCCAAGAGCTAGCGGTAAACACCGGGGAGCTGTTTTTT.

To note about this clonotype: This CDR3 is missing its conserved last phenylalanine or tryptophan, likely due to a read error. The rearrangement uses TRBV6-5 and TRBJ1-1; D unclear. The germline V gene has CDR1 MNHEY and CDR2 SVGAGI. V lost 5 bases and J lost 3, with 13 bases in between. The CDR3 runs to 14 residues. The CDR3 coding sequence is TGTGCCAGCAGTGGGATAACGGTTGACACTGAAGCTTTCATT. Its protein product is CASSGITVDTEAFI.

As concerns this clonotype: The junction does not match germline at one end; this may be a read error. The V and J genes are TRBV4-1 and TRBJ1-1; unclear D gene. Germline V lookup: CDR1 MGHRA, CDR2 YSYEKL. The CDR3 totals 17 residues. The CDR3 loop reads CASRQDGGRPGNTDAFF. As DNA, the CDR3 is TGCGCCAGCAGACAAGATGGCGGCAGGCCGGGGAACACTGATGCTTTCTTT.

In regard to this clonotype: The conserved phenylalanine or tryptophan is not found at the CDR3 terminus, so this likely reflects a read error. The DNA is left out, because the CDR3 cannot be placed on it with certainty; the CDR3 is given as TCRdb lists it. The rearrangement joins TRBV12-3 or TRBV12-4 to TRBJ1-1; TRBD1 is taken as the D call from the table, unchecked against the DNA. The CDR3 length is 13 residues, termini included. CDR3: CASSLGGVGEALL.

The chain links TRBV6-5 to TRBJ1-3; D gene unclear. The length of the CDR3 is 15 residues. The germline V gene has CDR1 MNHEY and CDR2 SVGAGI. Between the trimmed V and J ends, which lost 5 bases and 0 bases, there was a span of 11 bases. The CDR3 spells CASSNDGVSGNTIYF. In DNA, the CDR3 is TGTGCCAGCAGTAATGACGGAGTCTCTGGAAACACCATATATTTT.

The table lists this clonotype with a few counts. The CDR3 does not close with the conserved phenylalanine or tryptophan, likely indicating a read error. The V call is TRBV20-1, the J call TRBJ2-5; D call uncertain. The V end was cut by 1 base, the J end by 0 bases, with 6 bases between. The CDR3 runs 13 residues. CDR1 is DFQATT, CDR2 SNEGSKA, per germline (reference sequence). The CDR3 reads CSARGSHQETQYL. DNA of the CDR3: TGCAGTGCTAGAGGGAGCCACCAAGAGACCCAGTACCTC.

Regarding this clonotype: The CDR3 carries no conserved terminal phenylalanine or tryptophan, so it likely arises from a read error. The genes are TRBV6-5 and TRBJ2-7; D not resolved. The germline CDR1 and CDR2 sequences are MNHEY and SVGAGI. CDR3 length equals 15 residues. Trimming left V 0 bases short and J 5 bases short, with 14 bases between. The CDR3: CASSYSMYQAHEQYL. The CDR3 DNA sequence: TGTGCCAGCAGTTACTCGATGTATCAGGCCCACGAGCAGTACCTC.

Concerning this clonotype itself: The junction shows a germline mismatch at one end, possibly a read error. The genes are TRBV20-1 and TRBJ2-1, with D possibly being TRBD2 (5 bases). The V gene's germline CDR1 is DFQATT and CDR2 SNEGSKA (reference sequence). The CDR3 is 16 residues long. CDR3 protein: CSATQFKPGSYNDQVF. CDR3 DNA sequence: TGCAGTGCCACACAGTTTAAGCCGGGGTCCTACAATGATCAGGTCTTC.

This chain links TRBV18 with TRBJ2-4, with a tentative D call TRBD2 (5 bases). The V gene's germline CDR1 is KGHSH and CDR2 LQKENI. This CDR3 is 15 amino acids long. Trimming cost V 3 bases and J 5 bases, with 14 bases left between them. The CDR3 coding sequence is TGTGCCAGCTCACCCCGCCGGGGTAGCGAAAACATTCAGTACTTC. Its protein is CASSPRRGSENIQYF.

Points on this clonotype: A read error may account for a junction end that differs from germline. The chain has TRBV6-5 and TRBJ1-1, with D unresolved. This CDR3 region has 14 residues. The germline V gene encodes CDR1 MNHEY and CDR2 SVGAGI. The CDR3 sequence: CAGSYQEEGTEALF. As DNA, the CDR3 is TGTGCCGGCAGTTATCAGGAAGAGGGCACTGAAGCTCTCTTT.

V gene TRBV20-1 combines with J gene TRBJ1-2, with 7 bases that match TRBD1. This CDR3 spans 14 amino acids. Trimming cost V 3 bases and J 1 base; bases outside gene matches: 5. Germline-derived CDR1 and CDR2 are DFQATT and SNEGSKA (reference sequence). The CDR3 DNA is TGCAGTGCTAGGGGGGACAGCGTTAACTATGGCTACACCTTC. It translates to CSARGDSVNYGYTF.

At least ten counts were recorded for this clonotype. The conserved closing phenylalanine or tryptophan is absent in this CDR3, likely reflecting a read error. This sequence joins TRBV10-1 and TRBJ2-7, with 10 bases aligning to TRBD1. Trimming took 4 bases from V and 4 from J; bases not matched to a gene: 10. The V gene's germline CDR1 is WNHNN and CDR2 SYGVQD (reference sequence). The length of the CDR3 is 16 residues. The CDR3 bases are TGCGCCAGCAGTGGAATTGGGACAGGGGATTTATACGAGCAGTACCTC. The encoded protein is CASSGIGTGDLYEQYL.

Turning to this clonotype: The junction and the germline gene differ at one end; a read error may be behind it. The chain couples TRBV4-2 to TRBJ1-1; D possibly corresponds to TRBD1 (6 bases). This CDR3 spans 13 amino acids. Germline assignment: CDR1 LGHNA and CDR2 YNFKEQ. The DNA for the CDR3 is TGTACCAGCAGCCAAGGTACCTACAGGGTAACTTTCTTT. This codes for CTSSQGTYRVTFF.

The J gene is TRBJ1-2, the V gene TRBV6-2 or TRBV6-3, with a possible D match to TRBD1 (6 bases). V dropped 3 bases and J dropped 4 bases, with 15 bases sitting between them. Per the germline V gene, CDR1 is MNHEY and CDR2 is SVGEGT. The CDR3 totals 15 residues. The CDR3 DNA reads TGTGCCAGCAGTTATGTTGTCACAGGGAGCTATGGCTACACCTTC. Protein sequence: CASSYVVTGSYGYTF.

Comments on this clonotype: One end of the junction does not line up with germline, which may come from a read error. The chain couples TRBV6-5 to TRBJ2-7; D remains ambiguous. The CDR3 is 15 amino acids. Germline assignment: CDR1 MNHEY and CDR2 SVGAGI. CDR3 sequence reads: CAGSYFSASQYEQYF. The CDR3 coding sequence is TGTGCCGGCAGTTACTTTTCGGCAAGCCAGTACGAGCAGTACTTC.

In this sample, this clonotype turned up many times. This CDR3 fails to terminate in the conserved phenylalanine or tryptophan, so it likely reflects a read error. The chain recombines TRBV5-4 with TRBJ1-4; D call uncertain. The length of the CDR3 is 15 residues. The germline V gene has CDR1 SGHNT and CDR2 YYREEE (reference sequence). The CDR3 region is CAGSANRNVNEKLFS. In nucleotides, the CDR3 is TGTGCCGGCAGCGCTAACCGGAATGTTAATGAAAAACTGTTTTCT.

Concerning this clonotype itself: Germline is not matched at one junction end, which may reflect a read error. The J gene is TRBJ2-2, the V gene TRBV11-2; possibly TRBD1 for D (7 bases). Germline V CDR1 and CDR2: SGHAT, FQNNGV. The CDR3 is made up of 17 amino acids. In nucleotides, the CDR3 is TGTGCCAGCAGCTCGGGGGTTCAGGGACAGAACACCGGGGAGCCGTTTTTT. It translates to CASSSGVQGQNTGEPFF.

As regards this clonotype: One end of the junction varies from germline; a read error may be responsible. The chain uses TRBV10-2 and TRBJ2-7; D assignment may be TRBD1 or TRBD2 (7 bases each). Germline V gives CDR1 WSHSY, CDR2 SAAADI. This CDR3 is 14 amino acids long. The CDR3 DNA reads TGCGTCAGCAGCGGGACAGCTATCTCCTACGAGCAGTACTTC. Amino acids: CVSSGTAISYEQYF.

V gene TRBV11-2 combines with J gene TRBJ2-1; D is perhaps TRBD1 (5 bases). Per the germline V gene, CDR1 is SGHAT and CDR2 is FQNNGV. CDR3 length: 16 amino acids. V was clipped by 1 base and J by 3 bases, with 13 bases between them. The CDR3 loop reads CASSLVPGQGYNEQFF. The CDR3 DNA is TGTGCCAGCAGCTTAGTTCCAGGGCAGGGCTACAATGAGCAGTTCTTC.

In regard to this clonotype: This clone may be a read error of a much larger clone one base away. V gene TRBV28 combines with J gene TRBJ2-1, with TRBD2 matching over 9 bases. The junction had 4 bases not matched to a gene; V was cut back by 7 bases and J by 3 bases. Looked up from germline, CDR1 is MDHEN and CDR2 is SYDVKM. This CDR3 has 14 amino acids. As DNA, the CDR3 is TGTGCCAGCACTTTGACTAGCGGCTACAATGAGCAGTTCTTC. The encoded protein is CASTLTSGYNEQFF.

This clonotype is medium-sized by share. The chain carries TRBV30 and TRBJ1-1, with 11 bases aligning to TRBD1. This CDR3 contains 14 residues. The V gene end was trimmed by 4 bases and the J gene end by 10 bases; junction bases not matched to a gene: 11. Germline-derived CDR1 and CDR2 are GTSNPN and SVGIG (reference sequence). The CDR3 region is CAWTSRTGGAAAFF. The CDR3 DNA reads as TGTGCCTGGACCTCTCGGACAGGGGGCGCGGCAGCTTTCTTT. Combining the CDR3 with reference TRBV30 and TRBJ1-1 gives the whole variable domain SQTIHQWPATLVQPVGSPLSLECTVEGTSNPNLYWYRQAAGRGLQLLFYSVGIGQISSEVPQNLSASRPQDRQFILSSKKLLLSDSGFYLCAWTSRTGGAAAFFGQGTRLTVV.

Details on this clonotype: The missing conserved phenylalanine or tryptophan at the end of this CDR3 makes a read error likely. This chain links TRBV20-1 with TRBJ2-7, with 10 bases aligning to TRBD2. Germline assignment: CDR1 DFQATT and CDR2 SNEGSKA (reference sequence). The V segment lost 6 bases and the J segment 2 bases; nucleotides outside the gene matches: 7. This CDR3 is 14 amino acids long. CDR3 amino acids: CSAAQGLATYEQYY. The CDR3 nucleotides are TGCAGTGCCGCCCAGGGACTAGCGACCTACGAGCAGTACTAC.

This chain uses TRBV20-1 with TRBJ2-7, with D unclear. The length of the CDR3 is 17 residues. Germline values: CDR1 DFQATT, CDR2 SNEGSKA (reference sequence). Deletions cut 1 base from V and 5 bases from J, with 24 bases between. CDR3 nucleotides: TGCAGTGCTAGAGCGGTTCGGGCGGAGAGCTCCTACAACGAGCAGTACTTC. This sequence encodes CSARAVRAESSYNEQYF.

This clonotype was seen ten or more times. V and J are TRBV28 and TRBJ2-3, with 12 bases matching TRBD1. Germline trimming cut 3 bases from V and 6 bases from J; bases unmatched to any gene: 4. This CDR3 is 15 amino acids long. CDR1 MDHEN and CDR2 SYDVKM come from the germline V gene. In DNA, the CDR3 is TGTGCCAGCAGTTTGGGACAGGGGGCGCGGGATACGCAGTATTTT. It encodes CASSLGQGARDTQYF.

This clonotype rates as medium-sized. The rearrangement links TRBV20-1 to TRBJ2-3, with 10 bases matching TRBD1. The J segment lost 1 base and the V segment lost 6 bases, leaving 7 bases of the junction unmatched. This CDR3 is built from 15 residues. In germline, CDR1 is DFQATT, CDR2 SNEGSKA (reference sequence). CDR3 coding DNA: TGCAGTGCCAGGACCGACAGGGGGCGCACAGATACGCAGTATTTT. It codes for CSARTDRGRTDTQYF.

On this clonotype: One junction end disagrees with the germline gene, perhaps due to a read error. The chain joins TRBV4-1 to TRBJ1-2; a possible D gene is TRBD1 (5 bases). This CDR3 spans 16 amino acids. The V gene's germline CDR1 is MGHRA and CDR2 YSYEKL. DNA of the CDR3: TGCGCCAGCAGCCACGATCGATATAGGGGAAACTATGGCTACACATTC. This encodes CASSHDRYRGNYGYTF.

This clonotype occurred a few times. This sequence may be a read error, since a much larger clone differs from it by one base. The chain combines TRBV20-1 with TRBJ2-3; D not resolved. Looked up from germline, CDR1 is DFQATT and CDR2 is SNEGSKA (reference sequence). This CDR3 has 11 residues. CDR3 residues: CSAIFVDAQYF. The CDR3, as DNA: TGCAGTGCTATTTTTGTAGATGCGCAGTATTTT.